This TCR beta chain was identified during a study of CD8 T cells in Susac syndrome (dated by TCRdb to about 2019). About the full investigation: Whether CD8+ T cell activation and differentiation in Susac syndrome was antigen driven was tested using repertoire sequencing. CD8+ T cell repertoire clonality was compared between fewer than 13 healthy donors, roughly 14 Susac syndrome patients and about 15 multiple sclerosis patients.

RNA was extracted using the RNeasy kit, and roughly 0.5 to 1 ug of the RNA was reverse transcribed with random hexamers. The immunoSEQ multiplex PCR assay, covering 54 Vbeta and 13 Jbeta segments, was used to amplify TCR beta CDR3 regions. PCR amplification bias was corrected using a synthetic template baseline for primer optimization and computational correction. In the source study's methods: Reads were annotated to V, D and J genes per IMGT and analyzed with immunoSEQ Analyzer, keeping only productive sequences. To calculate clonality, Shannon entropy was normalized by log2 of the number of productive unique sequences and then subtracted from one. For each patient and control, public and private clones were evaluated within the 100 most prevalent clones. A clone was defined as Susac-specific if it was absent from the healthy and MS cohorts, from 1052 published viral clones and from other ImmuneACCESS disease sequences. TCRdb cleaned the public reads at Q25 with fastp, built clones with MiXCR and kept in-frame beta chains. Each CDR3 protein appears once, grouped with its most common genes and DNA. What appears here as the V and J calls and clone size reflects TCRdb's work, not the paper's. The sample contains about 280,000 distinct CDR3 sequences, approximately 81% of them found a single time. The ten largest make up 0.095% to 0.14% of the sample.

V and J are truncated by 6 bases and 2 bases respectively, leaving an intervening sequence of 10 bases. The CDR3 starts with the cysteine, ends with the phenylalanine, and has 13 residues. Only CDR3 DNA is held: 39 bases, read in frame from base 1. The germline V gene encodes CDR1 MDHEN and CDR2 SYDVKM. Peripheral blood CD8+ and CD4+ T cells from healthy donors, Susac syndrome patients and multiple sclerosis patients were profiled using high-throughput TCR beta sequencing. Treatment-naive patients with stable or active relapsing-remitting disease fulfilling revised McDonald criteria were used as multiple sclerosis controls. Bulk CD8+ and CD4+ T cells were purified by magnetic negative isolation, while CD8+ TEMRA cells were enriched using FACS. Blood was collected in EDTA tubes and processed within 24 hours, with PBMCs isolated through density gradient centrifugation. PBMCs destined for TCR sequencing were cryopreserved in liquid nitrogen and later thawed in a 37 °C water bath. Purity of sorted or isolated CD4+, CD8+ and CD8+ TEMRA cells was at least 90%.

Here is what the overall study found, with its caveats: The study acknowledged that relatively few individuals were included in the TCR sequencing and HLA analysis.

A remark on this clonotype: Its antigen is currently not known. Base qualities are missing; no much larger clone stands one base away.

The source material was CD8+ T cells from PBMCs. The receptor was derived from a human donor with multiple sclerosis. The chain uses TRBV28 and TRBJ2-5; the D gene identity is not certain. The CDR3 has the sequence CASRMGLQETQYF. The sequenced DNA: TGTGCCAGCAGGATGGGCCTTCAAGAGACCCAGTACTTC.